Given below is one T cell receptor (beta chain) in context. This sample is part of a study of blood T cell repertoires in COVID-19. Clones were read by immunoSEQ multiplex PCR, and TCRdb kept only the in-frame ones, dropping some. The repertoire consists of roughly 200,000 clones, with nearly 90% occurring once and the leading ten covering about 12%. This TCR came from a woman aged 18-29 years who had recovered from COVID-19. The source material was peripheral blood.

The CDR3 bases are TGCGCCAGCAGCTTGGTACCCGGGACTAGCAGCTACAATGAGCAGTTCTTC. It translates to CASSLVPGTSSYNEQFF. This chain connects TRBV5-1 to TRBJ2-1, with 9 bases that match TRBD2. V lost 0 bases to trimming and J lost 3 bases; unmatched junction nucleotides: 7. The germline CDR1 and CDR2 sequences are SGHRS and YFSETQ. The CDR3 is made up of 17 amino acids.